This T cell receptor (beta chain) originates from a study of shared clonotypes between healthy human individuals (dated by TCRdb to 2018 to 2020). Some background on the complete study: The cohort comprised a couple of women and three men aged 18 to 49 years. For each donor, CD4 naive and CD4 memory were each run on three plates, CD8 naive on two plates, and CD8 memory on one plate. To increase sequencing depth and limit assay-specific biases, different laboratories used diverse techniques to prepare libraries and sequence TCR repertoires. Each donor's leukapheresis produced roughly between roughly 0.85 and 9.5 billion PBMCs. To estimate repertoire size and how much clonotype sharing occurs between individuals, the study deeply sequenced the blood TCR repertoires of roughly 5 healthy adults.

For the CD8 naive samples, CD45RO-negative cells were positively selected for CCR7, yielding a CD45RA+CCR7+ population from which TemRA cells were excluded. Donors were healthy HIV-negative adults with no recently reported acute infections or vaccinations. Every donor was a Caucasian adult living in Nashville, Tennessee, USA. After blood collection by leukapheresis, PBMCs were isolated using Ficoll-Histopaque density gradient centrifugation and then cryopreserved in the vapor phase of liquid nitrogen. Purity and quantity of every magnetically sorted T cell population were checked by analytical flow cytometry. From each sorted fraction, genomic DNA was isolated and quantified by UV absorbance on a Nanodrop 2000c. What the authors observed across the whole study: Approximately 5% of naive CD4, 3.5% of naive CD8, roughly 2.5% of memory CD4, and about 0.4% of memory CD8 clonotypes were shared across a few donors. Naive subsets generally had larger estimated clonotype richness than memory subsets did. Incomplete sequencing was indicated by rarefaction of sorted-subset datasets, despite the large sequencing depth. Clonotypes shared by all four sorted-subset donors showed higher generation probabilities than non-shared clonotypes. Sampling was restricted to blood, and TCR repertoires in tissue are likely to differ from TCR repertoires in blood. Because the study included a small number of donors, the genetic and exposure-history diversity represented was limited. Pairwise subsampling indicated that sequencing depth was expected to affect the degree of clonotype sharing among donors.

Using the deep immunoSEQ assay, TCR CDR3 regions were amplified from genomic DNA by multiplex PCR. Extracted genomic DNA from each cell subset was spread evenly across all wells of several immunoSEQ 96-well plates, with each plate serving as a replicate. Each replicate PCR for sorted subsets received approximately 220 ng genomic DNA, equal to about 30,000 T cell genomes. The purified libraries were quantified using a Qubit 3.0 fluorometer, sized with a Bioanalyzer 2100, and then quantified again using the KAPA Library Quantification kit. Every immunoSEQ 96-well plate was sequenced on a dedicated single-read 150-cycle Illumina NextSeq 550 flow cell. In the paper's pipeline: Because the immunoSEQ output held only junctional sequences and lacked quality scores, the filtering could not match the filtering applied to full-length reads. Sequences were annotated with PyIR, a Python wrapper for IgBLAST v1.9, and V/J genes and CDR3 were assigned using IMGT germline references. Reads with weak V/J assignments (E-value above 1e-6), missing CDR3, stop codons, out-of-frame junctions, or ambiguous translated residues were removed. V3J clonotypes were defined as sequences sharing the same inferred V gene, J gene, and CDR3 amino acid sequence. Percentage overlap between repertoires was computed as shared unique clonotypes divided by the size of the smaller repertoire. Richness of each repertoire was evaluated using RTK rarefaction, the Chao1 estimator, and Recon v2.1 estimates of unobserved clonotypes. For all TCRbeta clonotypes obtained by the gDNA method from several donors, generation probabilities were computed with OLGA. The clones in this table, taken by TCRdb from immuneACCESS, are in-frame only. Not every clone is retained; where verified, under half of the shortfall comes from an unresolved V gene, and the cause of the rest is unknown. For V, J and clone size, that table is used; D and trimming come from the DNA. Recorded for this sample are millions of clones; about 95% of them occurred a single time. The ten largest clones add up to around 1.1% of the sample.

From the cysteine through the phenylalanine, the CDR3 covers 15 amino acids. Only the CDR3 DNA is retained, 45 bases long and in frame from the first base. Sequences MNHEY (CDR1) and SMNVEV (CDR2) are obtained from the germline V gene (reference sequence). V loses 0 bases, J loses 4 bases, and the germline ends lie 10 bases apart. This clone was observed a single time. No cognate antigen has been identified for it. Nothing much larger sits one base from this clone, and base qualities are not available. The sequenced sample was naive CD8+ T cells sorted from blood. What this sample's cell subset or site label stands for: CD45RA+CCR7+. The sequence joins TRBV27 to TRBJ1-5; the D gene cannot be resolved reliably. The sequence derives from a man in his late teens or twenties in good health. The CDR3 loop reads CASSLSAPPNQPQHF. The DNA sequence is as follows: TGTGCCAGCAGTTTATCTGCCCCACCGAATCAGCCCCAGCATTTT.